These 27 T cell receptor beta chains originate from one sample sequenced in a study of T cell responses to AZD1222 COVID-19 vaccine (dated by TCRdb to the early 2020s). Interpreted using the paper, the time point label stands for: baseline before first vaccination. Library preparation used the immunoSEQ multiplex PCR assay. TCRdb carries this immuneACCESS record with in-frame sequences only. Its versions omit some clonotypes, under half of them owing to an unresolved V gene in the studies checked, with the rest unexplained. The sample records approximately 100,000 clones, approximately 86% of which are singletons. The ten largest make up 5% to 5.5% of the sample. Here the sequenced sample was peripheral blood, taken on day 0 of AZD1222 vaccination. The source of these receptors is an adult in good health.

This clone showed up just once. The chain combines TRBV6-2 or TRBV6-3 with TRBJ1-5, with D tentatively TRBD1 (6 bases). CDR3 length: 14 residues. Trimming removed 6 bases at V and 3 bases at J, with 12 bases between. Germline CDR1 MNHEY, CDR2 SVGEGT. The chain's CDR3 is CASSRGGYNQPQHF. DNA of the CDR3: TGTGCCAGCAGCCGAGGGGGATACAATCAGCCCCAGCATTTT.

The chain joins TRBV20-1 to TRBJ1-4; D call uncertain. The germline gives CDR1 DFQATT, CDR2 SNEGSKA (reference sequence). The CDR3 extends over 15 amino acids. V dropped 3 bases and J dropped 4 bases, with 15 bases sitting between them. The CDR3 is CSASSHRDFNEKLFF. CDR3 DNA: TGCAGTGCTAGTTCGCACAGAGACTTTAATGAAAAACTGTTTTTT.

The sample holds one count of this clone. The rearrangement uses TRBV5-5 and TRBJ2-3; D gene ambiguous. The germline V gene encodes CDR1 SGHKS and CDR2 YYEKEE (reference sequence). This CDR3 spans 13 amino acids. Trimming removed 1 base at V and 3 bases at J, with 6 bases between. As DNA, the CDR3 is TGTGCCAGCAGCTTGTGGGGTACAGATACGCAGTATTTT. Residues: CASSLWGTDTQYF. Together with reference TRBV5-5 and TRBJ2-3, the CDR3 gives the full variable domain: DAGVTQSPTHLIKTRGQQVTLRCSPISGHKSVSWYQQVLGQGPQFIFQYYEKEERGRGNFPDRFSARQFPNYSSELNVNALLLGDSALYLCASSLWGTDTQYFGPGTRLTVL.

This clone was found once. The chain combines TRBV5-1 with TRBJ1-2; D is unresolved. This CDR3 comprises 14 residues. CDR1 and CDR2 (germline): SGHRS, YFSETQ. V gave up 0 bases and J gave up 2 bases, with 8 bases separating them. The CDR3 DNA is TGCGCCAGCAGCTTGGATTCACAGAACTATGGCTACACCTTC. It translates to CASSLDSQNYGYTF.

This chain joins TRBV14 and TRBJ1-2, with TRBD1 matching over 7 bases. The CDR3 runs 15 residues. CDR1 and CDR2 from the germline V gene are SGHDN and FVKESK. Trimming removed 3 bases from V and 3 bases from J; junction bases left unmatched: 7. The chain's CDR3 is CASSQNTGEYYGYTF. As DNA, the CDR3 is TGTGCCAGCAGCCAGAATACAGGGGAGTACTATGGCTACACCTTC.

The chain's CDR3 is CASRVTGNHGYTF. Here the CDR3 DNA reads TGTGCCAGCAGAGTGACAGGGAACCATGGCTACACCTTC. The rearrangement joins TRBV6-5 to TRBJ1-2; TRBD1 matches at 7 bases. The CDR3 runs to 13 residues. Germline CDR1 MNHEY, CDR2 SVGAGI. The V segment lost 6 bases and the J segment 6 bases; nucleotides outside the gene matches: 7.

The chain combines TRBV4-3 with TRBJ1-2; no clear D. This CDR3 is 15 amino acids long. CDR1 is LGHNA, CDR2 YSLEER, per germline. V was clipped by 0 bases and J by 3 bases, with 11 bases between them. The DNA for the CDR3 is TGCGCCAGCAGCCAAGATTCCGGGAAATACTATGGCTACACCTTC. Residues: CASSQDSGKYYGYTF.

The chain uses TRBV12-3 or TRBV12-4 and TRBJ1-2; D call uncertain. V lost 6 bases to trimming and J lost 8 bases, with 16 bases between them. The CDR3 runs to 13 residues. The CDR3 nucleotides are TGTGCCAGCAGCTTAATTTCGGAATTCGGCTACACCTTC. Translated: CASSLISEFGYTF.

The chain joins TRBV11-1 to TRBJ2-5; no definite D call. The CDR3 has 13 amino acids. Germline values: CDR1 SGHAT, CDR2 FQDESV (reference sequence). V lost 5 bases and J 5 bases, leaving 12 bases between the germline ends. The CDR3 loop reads CASSLSYAETQYF. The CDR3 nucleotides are TGTGCCAGCAGCCTCTCTTATGCGGAGACCCAGTACTTC.

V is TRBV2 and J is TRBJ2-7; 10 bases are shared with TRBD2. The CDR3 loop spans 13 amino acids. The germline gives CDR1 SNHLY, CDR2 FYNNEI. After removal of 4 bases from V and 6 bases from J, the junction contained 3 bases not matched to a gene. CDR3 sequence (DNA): TGTGCCAGCAGTGGTCCTAGCGGGGGCGAGCAGTACTTC. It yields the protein CASSGPSGGEQYF.

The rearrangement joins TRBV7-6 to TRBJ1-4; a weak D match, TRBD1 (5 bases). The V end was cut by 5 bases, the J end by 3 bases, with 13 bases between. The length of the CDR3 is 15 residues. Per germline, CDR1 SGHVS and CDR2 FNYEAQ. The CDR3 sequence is CASSQTGGANEKLFF. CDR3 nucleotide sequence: TGTGCCAGCAGCCAAACCGGGGGGGCTAATGAAAAACTGTTTTTT.

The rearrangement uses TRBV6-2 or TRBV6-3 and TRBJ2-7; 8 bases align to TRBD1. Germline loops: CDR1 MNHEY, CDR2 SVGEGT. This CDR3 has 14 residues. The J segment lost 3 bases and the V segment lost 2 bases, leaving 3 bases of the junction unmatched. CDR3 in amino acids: CASSYGGQGYEQYF. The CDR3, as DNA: TGTGCCAGCAGTTACGGAGGACAGGGCTACGAGCAGTACTTC.

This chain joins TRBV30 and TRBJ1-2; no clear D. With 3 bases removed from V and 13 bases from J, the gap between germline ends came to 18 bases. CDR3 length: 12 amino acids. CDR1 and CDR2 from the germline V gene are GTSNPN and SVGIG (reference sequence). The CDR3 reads CAWRTGEGLGTF. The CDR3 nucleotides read TGTGCCTGGAGGACGGGAGAGGGTTTAGGCACCTTC.

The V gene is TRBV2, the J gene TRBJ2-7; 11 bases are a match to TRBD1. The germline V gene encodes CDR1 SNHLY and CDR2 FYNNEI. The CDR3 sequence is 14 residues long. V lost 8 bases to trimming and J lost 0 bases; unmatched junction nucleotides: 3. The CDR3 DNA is TGTGCCAGCCACGGGACAGGGGGCTCCTACGAGCAGTACTTC. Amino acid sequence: CASHGTGGSYEQYF.

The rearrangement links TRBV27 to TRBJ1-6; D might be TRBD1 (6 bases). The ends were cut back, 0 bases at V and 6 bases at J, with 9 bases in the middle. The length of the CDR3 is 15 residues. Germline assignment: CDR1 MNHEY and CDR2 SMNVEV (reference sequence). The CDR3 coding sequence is TGTGCCAGCAGTTTATCACAGGGCCGTAATTCACCCCTCCACTTT. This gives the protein CASSLSQGRNSPLHF.

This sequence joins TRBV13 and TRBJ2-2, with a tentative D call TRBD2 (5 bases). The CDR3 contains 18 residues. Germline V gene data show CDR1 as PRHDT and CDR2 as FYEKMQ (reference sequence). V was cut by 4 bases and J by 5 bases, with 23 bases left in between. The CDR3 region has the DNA TGTGCCAGCAGCTCTAAGGGCCCCGAGGGAGTCAGGACCGGGGAGCTGTTTTTT. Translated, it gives CASSSKGPEGVRTGELFF.

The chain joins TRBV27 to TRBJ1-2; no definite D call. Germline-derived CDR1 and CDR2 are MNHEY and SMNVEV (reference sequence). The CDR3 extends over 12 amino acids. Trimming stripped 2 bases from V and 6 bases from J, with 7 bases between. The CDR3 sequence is CASSLTGDGYTF. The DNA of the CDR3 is TGTGCCAGCAGTTTAACCGGGGATGGCTACACCTTC.

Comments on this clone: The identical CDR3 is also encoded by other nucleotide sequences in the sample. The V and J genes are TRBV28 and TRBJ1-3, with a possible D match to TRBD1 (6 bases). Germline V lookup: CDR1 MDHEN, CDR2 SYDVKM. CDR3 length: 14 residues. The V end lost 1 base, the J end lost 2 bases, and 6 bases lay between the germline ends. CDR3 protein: CASSLSGAGNTIYF. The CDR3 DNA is TGTGCCAGCAGTTTATCAGGGGCTGGAAACACCATATATTTT.

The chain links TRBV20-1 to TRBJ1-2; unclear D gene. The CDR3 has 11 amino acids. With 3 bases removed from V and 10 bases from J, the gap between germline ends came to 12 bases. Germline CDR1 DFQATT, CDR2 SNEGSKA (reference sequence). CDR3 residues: CSASQLVAYTF. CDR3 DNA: TGCAGTGCTAGTCAGCTGGTCGCCTACACCTTC.

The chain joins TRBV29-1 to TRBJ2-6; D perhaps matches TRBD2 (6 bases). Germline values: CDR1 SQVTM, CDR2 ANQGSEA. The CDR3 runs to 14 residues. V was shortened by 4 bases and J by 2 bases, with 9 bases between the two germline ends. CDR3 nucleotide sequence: TGCAGCGTTGTTGGGGGGACTGGGGCCAACGTCCTGACTTTC. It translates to CSVVGGTGANVLTF.

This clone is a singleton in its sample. This CDR3 is CASSLGTAGRTEAFF. As DNA, the CDR3 is TGTGCCAGCAGCTTAGGGACAGCAGGGAGGACTGAAGCTTTCTTT. The chain employs TRBV7-9 and TRBJ1-1; D perhaps matches TRBD1 (6 bases). Germline assignment: CDR1 SEHNR and CDR2 FQNEAQ (reference sequence). There are 15 residues in the CDR3. Deletions cut 1 base from V and 5 bases from J, with 14 bases between.

The CDR3 region has the DNA TGTGCCAGCAGCTTGAGAGGACAGGGGGCCGATGGCTACACCTTC. Its protein is CASSLRGQGADGYTF. The gene calls are TRBV5-5 and TRBJ1-2; 11 bases are a match to TRBD1. CDR1 and CDR2 (germline): SGHKS, YYEKEE (reference sequence). The CDR3 spans 15 residues. Trimming cost V 1 base and J 6 bases; bases outside gene matches: 5.

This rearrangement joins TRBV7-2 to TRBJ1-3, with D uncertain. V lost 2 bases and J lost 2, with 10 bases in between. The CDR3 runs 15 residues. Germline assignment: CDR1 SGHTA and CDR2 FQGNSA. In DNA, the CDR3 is TGTGCCAGCAGCTTATTAGGTGGGGCTGGAAACACCATATATTTT. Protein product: CASSLLGGAGNTIYF.

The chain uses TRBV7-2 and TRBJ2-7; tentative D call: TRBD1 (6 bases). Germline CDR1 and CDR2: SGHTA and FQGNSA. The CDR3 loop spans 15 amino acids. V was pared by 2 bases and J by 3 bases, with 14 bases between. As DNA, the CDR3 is TGTGCCAGCAGCTTAAACCCCCCCAGGGGCTACGAGCAGTACTTC. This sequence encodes CASSLNPPRGYEQYF. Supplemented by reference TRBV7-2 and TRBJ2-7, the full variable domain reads GAGVSQSPSNKVTEKGKDVELRCDPISGHTALYWYRQSLGQGLEFLIYFQGNSAPDKSGLPSDRFSAERTGGSVSTLTIQRTQQEDSAVYLCASSLNPPRGYEQYFGPGTRLTVT.

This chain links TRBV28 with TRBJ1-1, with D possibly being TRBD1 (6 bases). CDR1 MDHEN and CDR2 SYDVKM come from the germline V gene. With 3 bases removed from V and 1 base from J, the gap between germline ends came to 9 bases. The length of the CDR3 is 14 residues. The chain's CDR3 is CASSFQGTNTEAFF. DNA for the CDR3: TGTGCCAGCAGTTTTCAGGGGACGAACACTGAAGCTTTCTTT.

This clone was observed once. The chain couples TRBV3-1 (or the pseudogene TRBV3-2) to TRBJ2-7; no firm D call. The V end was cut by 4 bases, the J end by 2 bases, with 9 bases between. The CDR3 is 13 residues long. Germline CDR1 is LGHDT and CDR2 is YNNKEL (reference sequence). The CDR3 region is CASSRKGTYEQYF. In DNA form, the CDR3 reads TGTGCCAGCAGCCGAAAAGGCACCTACGAGCAGTACTTC.

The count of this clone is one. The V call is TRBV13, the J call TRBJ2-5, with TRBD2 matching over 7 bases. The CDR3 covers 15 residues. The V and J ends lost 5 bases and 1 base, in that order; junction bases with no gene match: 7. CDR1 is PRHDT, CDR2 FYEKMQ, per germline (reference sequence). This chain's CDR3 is CASSPSGGSQETQYF. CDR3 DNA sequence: TGTGCCAGCAGCCCTTCGGGAGGCAGCCAAGAGACCCAGTACTTC.